This TCR beta chain comes out of a study of cytomegalovirus exposure and HLA in healthy donors. Clones were read by immunoSEQ multiplex PCR, and TCRdb kept only the in-frame ones, dropping some. The table shows 200,000 to 250,000 clones, with over 80% occurring only once. The TCR originated in a woman aged 25-40 years in good health and CMV-seropositive. Sequencing was done on a sample of PBMCs.

The CDR3 DNA is TGTGCCAGCAGTTTGGAGGGGAGATATGGCTACACCTTC. It is translated as CASSLEGRYGYTF. The chain links TRBV28 to TRBJ1-2; D may be TRBD1 (5 bases). CDR1 MDHEN and CDR2 SYDVKM come from the germline V gene. With 3 bases removed from V and 5 bases from J, the gap between germline ends came to 10 bases. This CDR3 comprises 13 residues.